Listed here are 10 T cell receptor beta chains from one sample, sequenced in a study of CD8+ T cells in alopecia areata. It was cDNA, reverse transcribed from extracted RNA, that served as the sequencing template. The assay was immunoSEQ multiplex PCR, and TCRdb's table has in-frame clones only and misses some. The sample includes some 160,000 clones, 62% of them seen just once. The material sequenced was CD8+ T cells sorted from blood. The receptors derive from a human donor in good health.

The chain carries TRBV9 and TRBJ2-3; D is ambiguous. V dropped 0 bases and J dropped 5 bases, with 4 bases sitting between them. The CDR3 sequence is 12 residues long. CDR1 SGDLS and CDR2 YYNGEE come from the germline V gene. The CDR3, as DNA: TGTGCCAGCAGCGTAGACCTAGATACGCAGTATTTT. Amino acid sequence: CASSVDLDTQYF.

V is TRBV29-1 and J is TRBJ1-2, with D unclear. CDR1 is SQVTM, CDR2 ANQGSEA, per germline. This CDR3 spans 11 amino acids. V was trimmed by 1 base and J by 3 bases, leaving 3 bases between them. CDR3: CSVEGHYGYTF. CDR3 nucleotides: TGCAGCGTTGAAGGTCACTATGGCTACACCTTC. The full variable domain, its missing parts supplied by reference TRBV29-1 and TRBJ1-2, is SAVISQKPSRDICQRGTSLTIQCQVDSQVTMMFWYRQQPGQSLTLIATANQGSEATYESGFVIDKFPISRPNLTFSTLTVSNMSPEDSSIYLCSVEGHYGYTFGSGTRLTVV.

This clone appeared a few times. This chain links TRBV19 with TRBJ2-1, with TRBD2 identical over 10 bases. Germline CDR1 and CDR2: LNHDA and SQIVND (reference sequence). The CDR3 is 15 residues long. Trimming removed 5 bases from V and 4 bases from J; junction bases left unmatched: 5. CDR3 protein: CASSPAGGLYNEQFF. In DNA form, the CDR3 reads TGTGCCAGTAGTCCAGCGGGAGGGTTATACAATGAGCAGTTCTTC.

V gene TRBV29-1 combines with J gene TRBJ2-7; no clear D. CDR1 and CDR2 (germline): SQVTM, ANQGSEA. The CDR3 extends over 13 amino acids. Trimming took 7 bases from V and 0 from J, leaving 13 bases between them. CDR3 DNA: TGCAGCGCCCTAGGGCGGAGCTCCTACGAGCAGTACTTC. Amino acids: CSALGRSSYEQYF.

The gene calls are TRBV15 and TRBJ2-7, with 9 bases fitting TRBD2. The CDR3 consists of 16 residues. V shed 0 bases, J shed 1 base, and the junction held 4 bases outside the gene matches. CDR1 is LNHNV and CDR2 is YYDKDF in the germline V gene (reference sequence). The CDR3 DNA reads TGTGCCACCAGCAGAGAGGCTAGCGGGACTTCCTACGAGCAGTACTTC. Its translation: CATSREASGTSYEQYF.

The sample holds a few counts of this clone. The genes are TRBV9 and TRBJ1-1, with 9 bases matching TRBD1. After removal of 0 bases from V and 3 bases from J, the junction contained 9 bases not matched to a gene. The germline gives CDR1 SGDLS, CDR2 YYNGEE. CDR3 size: 17 residues. This CDR3 is CASSVATSGQGDTEAFF. The CDR3 DNA follows: TGTGCCAGCAGCGTAGCTACGTCGGGACAGGGAGACACTGAAGCTTTCTTT.

The genes are TRBV29-1 and TRBJ1-4; no clear D gene. Germline assignment: CDR1 SQVTM and CDR2 ANQGSEA. The CDR3 runs to 13 residues. Trimming took off 7 bases at V and 6 bases at J, with 15 bases between the two ends. The CDR3 sequence is CSAEGRRHEKLFF. The CDR3, as DNA: TGCAGCGCCGAAGGGCGCAGGCATGAAAAACTGTTTTTT.

V usage is TRBV7-8 and J usage is TRBJ2-2; 9 positions agree with TRBD1. This CDR3 contains 14 residues. Per germline, CDR1 SGHVS and CDR2 FQNEAQ. V trimming: 11 bases; J trimming: 1 base; junction bases outside the gene matches: 5. CDR3 protein: CAAKTGGNTGELFF. CDR3 coding DNA: TGTGCCGCAAAGACAGGGGGGAACACCGGGGAGCTGTTTTTT.

The sample holds one count of this clone. The junction does not match germline at one end; this may be a read error. This sample also contains other DNA sequences that code for the same CDR3. This chain uses TRBV29-1 with TRBJ2-5, with D hard to call. The V gene's germline CDR1 is SQVTM and CDR2 ANQGSEA. The CDR3 is 13 residues long. The CDR3, as DNA: TGCAGCGTCGAAGTTCGACCAGCGGAGACCCAGTACTTC. Protein: CSVEVRPAETQYF.

The chain is built from TRBV28 and TRBJ2-1; possibly TRBD2 for D (5 bases). Germline V gives CDR1 MDHEN, CDR2 SYDVKM. This CDR3 spans 14 amino acids. Trimming removed 6 bases from V and 3 bases from J, with 12 bases in between. As DNA, the CDR3 is TGTGCCAGCAGCTTAACCCGGGACTACAATGAGCAGTTCTTC. It specifies CASSLTRDYNEQFF.